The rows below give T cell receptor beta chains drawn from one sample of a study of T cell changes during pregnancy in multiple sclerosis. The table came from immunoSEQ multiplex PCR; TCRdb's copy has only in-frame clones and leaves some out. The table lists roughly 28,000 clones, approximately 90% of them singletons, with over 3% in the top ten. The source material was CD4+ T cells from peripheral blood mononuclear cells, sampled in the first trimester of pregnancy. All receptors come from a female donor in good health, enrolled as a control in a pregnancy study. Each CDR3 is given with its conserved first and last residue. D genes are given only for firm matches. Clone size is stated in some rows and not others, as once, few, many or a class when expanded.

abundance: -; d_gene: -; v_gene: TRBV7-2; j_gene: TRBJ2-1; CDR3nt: TGTGCCAGCAGCTTAAGGGTTCCGGCCAGCGGCTTCTCCTACAATGAGCAGTTCTTC; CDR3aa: CASSLRVPASGFSYNEQFF
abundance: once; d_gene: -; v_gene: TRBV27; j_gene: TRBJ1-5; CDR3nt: TGTGCCAGCAGTCCGATCTGGACAGTCGAGGGTATGAGTAGCAATCAGCCCCAGCATTTT; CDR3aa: CASSPIWTVEGMSSNQPQHF
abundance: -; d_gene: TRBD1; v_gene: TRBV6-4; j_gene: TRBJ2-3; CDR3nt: TGTGCCAGCAGCCTGGACAGGGCCAGCACAGATACGCAGTATTTT; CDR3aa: CASSLDRASTDTQYF
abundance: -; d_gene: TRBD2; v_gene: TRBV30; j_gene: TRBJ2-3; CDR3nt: TGTGCCTGGAGGCCTAGCGGAGGGGGCACAGATACGCAGTATTTT; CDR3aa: CAWRPSGGGTDTQYF
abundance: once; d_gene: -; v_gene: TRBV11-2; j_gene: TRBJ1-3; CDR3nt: TGTGCCAGCAGCCTCTACCGGGTACCTTCCTCGGGAAACACCATATATTTT; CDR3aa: CASSLYRVPSSGNTIYF
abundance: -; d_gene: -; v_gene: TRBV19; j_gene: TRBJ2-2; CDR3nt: TGTGCCAGTAGTACCCGCCCTAGTATCCACGGGGAGCTGTTTTTT; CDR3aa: CASSTRPSIHGELFF
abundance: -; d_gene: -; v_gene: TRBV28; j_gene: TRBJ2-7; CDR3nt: TGTGCCAGCAGTTTATTGGTGGTGAGGACCTACGAGCAGTACTTC; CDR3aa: CASSLLVVRTYEQYF
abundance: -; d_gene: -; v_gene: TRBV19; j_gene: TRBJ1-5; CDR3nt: TGTGCCAGTAGTATATTTCAGGGCGCGGGCAATCAGCCCCAGCATTTT; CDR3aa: CASSIFQGAGNQPQHF
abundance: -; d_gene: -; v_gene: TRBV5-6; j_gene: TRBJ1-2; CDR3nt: TGTGCCAGCAACCGGGACACCAACTATGGCTACACCTTC; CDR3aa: CASNRDTNYGYTF
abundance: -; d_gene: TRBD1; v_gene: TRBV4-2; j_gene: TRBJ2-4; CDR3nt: TGTGCCAGCAGCCCTGGACAGGGATCGGGGAACATTCAGTACTTC; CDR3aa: CASSPGQGSGNIQYF
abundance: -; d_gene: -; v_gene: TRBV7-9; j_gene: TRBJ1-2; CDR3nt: TGTGCCAGCGTGGGCAGGGCGGACTATGGCTACACCTTC; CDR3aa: CASVGRADYGYTF
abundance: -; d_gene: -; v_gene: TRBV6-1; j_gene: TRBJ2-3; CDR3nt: TGTGCCAGCCCGAGCCCGGGTGATACGCAGTATTTT; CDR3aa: CASPSPGDTQYF
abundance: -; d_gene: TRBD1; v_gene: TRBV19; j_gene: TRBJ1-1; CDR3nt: TGTGCCAGTAGTCAGAGGGGGCTCGCTGAAGCTTTCTTT; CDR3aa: CASSQRGLAEAFF
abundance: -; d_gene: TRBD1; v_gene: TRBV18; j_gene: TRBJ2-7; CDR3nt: TGTGCCAGCTCACCAAGGCAGGGGGTCTACGAGCAGTACTTC; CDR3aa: CASSPRQGVYEQYF
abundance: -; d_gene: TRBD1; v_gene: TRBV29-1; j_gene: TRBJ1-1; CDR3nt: TGCAGCGCCTCCGACGCAGGACAGGGTAACACTGAAGCTTTCTTT; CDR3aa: CSASDAGQGNTEAFF
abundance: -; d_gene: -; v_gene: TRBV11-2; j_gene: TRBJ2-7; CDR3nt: TGTGCCAGCATGGCATACTACGAGCAGTACTTC; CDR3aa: CASMAYYEQYF
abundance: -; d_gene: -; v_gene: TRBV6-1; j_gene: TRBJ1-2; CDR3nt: TGTGCCAGCAGTGCATCCCTCGGGGGGAGAGGCACCTTC; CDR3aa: CASSASLGGRGTF
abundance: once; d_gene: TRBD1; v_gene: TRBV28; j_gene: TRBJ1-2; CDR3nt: TGTGCCAGCAGCTTCTTTGACAGGGGGTTAGGCTACACCTTC; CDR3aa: CASSFFDRGLGYTF
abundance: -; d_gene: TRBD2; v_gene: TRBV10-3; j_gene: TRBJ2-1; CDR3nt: TGTGCCTCCTCCGGGACTAGCGAAAATGAGCAGTTCTTC; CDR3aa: CASSGTSENEQFF
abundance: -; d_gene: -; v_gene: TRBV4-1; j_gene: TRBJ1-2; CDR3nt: TGCGCCAGCAGCCAAGATTTCGACAGTGTCTATGGCTACACCTTC; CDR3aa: CASSQDFDSVYGYTF
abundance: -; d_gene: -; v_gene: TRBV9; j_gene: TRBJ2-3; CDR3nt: TGTGCCAGCACCCCCTTCCTAGCAGACCTCGGGGATACGCAGTATTTT; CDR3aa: CASTPFLADLGDTQYF
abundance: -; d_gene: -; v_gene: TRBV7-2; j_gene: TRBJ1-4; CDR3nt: TGTGCCAGCAGCTATGGCTCGAGGCTGTTTTTT; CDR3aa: CASSYGSRLFF
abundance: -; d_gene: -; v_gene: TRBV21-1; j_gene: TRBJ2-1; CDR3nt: TGTGCCAGCAGCAACGGGACTAGCGGGGGGCCCCACAATGAGCAGTTCTTC; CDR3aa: CASSNGTSGGPHNEQFF
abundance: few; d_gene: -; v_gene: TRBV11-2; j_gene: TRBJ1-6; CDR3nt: TGTGCCAGCAGCTTAGCGGTAGGGGTTTATTCACCCCTCCACTTT; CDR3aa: CASSLAVGVYSPLHF
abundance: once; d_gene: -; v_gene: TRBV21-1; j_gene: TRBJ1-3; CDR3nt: TGTGCCAGCAGCAAAGTATCGGGGGTCCTGCTTGGAAACACCATATATTTT; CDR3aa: CASSKVSGVLLGNTIYF
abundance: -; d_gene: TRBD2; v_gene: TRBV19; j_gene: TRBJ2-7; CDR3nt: TGTGCCAGTAGTATAGGCTCCGGGGGGTACGAGCAGTACTTC; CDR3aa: CASSIGSGGYEQYF
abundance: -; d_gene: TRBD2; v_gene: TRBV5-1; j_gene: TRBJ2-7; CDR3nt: TGCGCCAGCAGCTCGACCATAGCGGGGGGCGTCCAATACGAGCAGTACTTC; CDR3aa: CASSSTIAGGVQYEQYF
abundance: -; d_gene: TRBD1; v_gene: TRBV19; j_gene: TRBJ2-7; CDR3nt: TGTGCCAGTAGAGAGGAGGGACAGGGGGCCTACGAGCAGTACTTC; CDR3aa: CASREEGQGAYEQYF
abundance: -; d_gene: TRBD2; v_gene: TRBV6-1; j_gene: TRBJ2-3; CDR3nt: TGTGCCAGCAGTGAAGCCCCCGGGACTAGCGGCAGCACAGATACGCAGTATTTT; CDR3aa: CASSEAPGTSGSTDTQYF
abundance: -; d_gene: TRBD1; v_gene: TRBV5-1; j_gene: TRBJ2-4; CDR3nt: TGCGCCAGCAGCCACGGGACAGAAAACATTCAGTACTTC; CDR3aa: CASSHGTENIQYF
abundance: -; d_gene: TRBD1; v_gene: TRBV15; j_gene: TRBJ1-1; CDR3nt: TGTGCCACCAGCTCCGACAGGGCTGGCACTGAAGCTTTCTTT; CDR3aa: CATSSDRAGTEAFF
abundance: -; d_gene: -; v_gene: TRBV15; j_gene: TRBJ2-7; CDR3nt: TGTGCCACCAGCAGTGATTGGGCCTCTTACGAGCAGTACTTC; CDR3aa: CATSSDWASYEQYF
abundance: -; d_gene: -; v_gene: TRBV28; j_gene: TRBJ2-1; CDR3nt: TGTGCCAGCAGTGGCCGGGGAGCGGAAAACCCTTACAATGAGCAGTTCTTC; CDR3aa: CASSGRGAENPYNEQFF
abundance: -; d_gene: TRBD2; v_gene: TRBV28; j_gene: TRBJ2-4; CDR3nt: TGTGCCAGCAGTTCGGGGAGGGAGGTTAAACAGTACTTC; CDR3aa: CASSSGREVKQYF
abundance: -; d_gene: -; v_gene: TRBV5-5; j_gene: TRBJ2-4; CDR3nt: TGTGCCAGCAGCTTGGGGCGGCCTATAGCCAAAAACATTCAGTACTTC; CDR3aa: CASSLGRPIAKNIQYF
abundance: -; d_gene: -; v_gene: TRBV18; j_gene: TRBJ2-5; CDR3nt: TGTGCCAGCTCACCACGAGGCGGGGTACAAGAGACCCAGTACTTC; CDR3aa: CASSPRGGVQETQYF
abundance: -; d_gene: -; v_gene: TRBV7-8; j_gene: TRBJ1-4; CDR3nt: TGTGCCAGCAGTGGCCCGGGACAAAAGGAAAAACTGTTTTTT; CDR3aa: CASSGPGQKEKLFF
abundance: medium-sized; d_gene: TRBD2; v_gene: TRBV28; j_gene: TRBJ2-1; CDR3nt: TGTGCCAGCAGTTTGAGAGTGGGGCGGGGGGGCAATGAGCAGTTCTTC; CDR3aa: CASSLRVGRGGNEQFF
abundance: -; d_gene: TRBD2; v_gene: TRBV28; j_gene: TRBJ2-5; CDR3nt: TGTGCCAGTCTTCCGGGACTAGCGGGAGGGCGGGAGACCCAGTACTTC; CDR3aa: CASLPGLAGGRETQYF
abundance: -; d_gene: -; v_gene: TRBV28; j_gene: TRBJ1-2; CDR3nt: TGTGCCAGCAGTTTTTCCTCGTACTCGGGACTAAACTATGGCTACACCTTC; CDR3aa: CASSFSSYSGLNYGYTF
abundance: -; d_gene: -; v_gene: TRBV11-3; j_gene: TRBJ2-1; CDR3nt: TGTGCCAGCAGCTTAAACGGGAATGAGCAGTTCTTC; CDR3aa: CASSLNGNEQFF
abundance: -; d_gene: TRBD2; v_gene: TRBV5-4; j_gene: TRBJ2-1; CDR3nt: TGTGCCAGCAGCTTGGGGACCGGCGGGAGGGCCTCCTACAATGAGCAGTTCTTC; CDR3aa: CASSLGTGGRASYNEQFF
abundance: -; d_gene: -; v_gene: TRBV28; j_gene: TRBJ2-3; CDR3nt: TGTGCCAGCAGTTTAGGGGTCAGGGGCACAGATACGCAGTATTTT; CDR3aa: CASSLGVRGTDTQYF
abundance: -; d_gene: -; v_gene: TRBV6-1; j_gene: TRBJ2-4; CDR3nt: TGTGCCTCTACTTGGGCCCAGGCGGGGGCGAACATTCAGTACTTC; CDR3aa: CASTWAQAGANIQYF
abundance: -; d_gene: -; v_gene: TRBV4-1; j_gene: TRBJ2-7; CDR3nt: TGCGCCAGCAGCCAAGATTCCGGAGGTCTCGCCTACGAGCAGTACTTC; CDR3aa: CASSQDSGGLAYEQYF
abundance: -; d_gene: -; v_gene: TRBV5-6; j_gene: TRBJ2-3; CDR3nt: TGTGCCAGCAGCGCCAGGGGCACGGATACGCAGTATTTT; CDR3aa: CASSARGTDTQYF
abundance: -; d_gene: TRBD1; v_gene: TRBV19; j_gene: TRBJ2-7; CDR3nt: TGTGCCAGTAGTACCGTCTCGACAGGGGGCCTCGAGCAGTACTTC; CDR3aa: CASSTVSTGGLEQYF
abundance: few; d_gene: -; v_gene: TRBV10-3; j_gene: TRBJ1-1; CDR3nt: TGTGCCATCAGTGAGTGGAGGGACCAGAACACTGAAGCTTTCTTT; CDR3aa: CAISEWRDQNTEAFF